One sample yielded the 28 T cell receptor beta chains listed below, sequenced in a study of identical twins. TCRdb reanalysed the 5' RACE reads using MiXCR and keeps one entry per CDR3 protein. The data show about 900,000 distinct CDR3 sequences, around 12% seen once. The same sample was also studied in work on yellow fever vaccine responses in identical twins.

Sequenced: PBMCs. Source of these receptors: a woman younger than 30 in good health.

The chain employs TRBV29-1 and TRBJ2-2; tentative D call: TRBD2 (5 bases). CDR1 and CDR2 from the germline V gene are SQVTM and ANQGSEA. V was pared by 0 bases and J by 0 bases, with 11 bases between. The CDR3 has 16 residues. The CDR3 nucleotides are TGCAGCGTTGAAGATTTGGCGGGCGCGAACACCGGGGAGCTGTTTTTT. Its protein product is CSVEDLAGANTGELFF.

The V and J genes are TRBV20-1 and TRBJ2-7, with 7 bases aligning to TRBD2. The germline V gene encodes CDR1 DFQATT and CDR2 SNEGSKA (reference sequence). V shed 1 base, J shed 4 bases, and the junction held 7 bases outside the gene matches. The CDR3 consists of 14 residues. The CDR3: CSARGGGVLYEQYV. The CDR3 nucleotides are TGCAGTGCTAGAGGGGGGGGTGTCCTTTACGAGCAGTACGTC.

The sample holds many counts of this clonotype. It is likely a read error, because the conserved phenylalanine at the end of the CDR3 is missing. This chain joins TRBV12-3 or TRBV12-4 and TRBJ2-2; D is ambiguous. CDR3 size: 16 residues. Between the trimmed V and J ends, which lost 1 base and 6 bases, there was a span of 15 bases. CDR3 protein: CASSLGEGALPGELFS. For the CDR3, the DNA is TGTGCCAGCAGTTTAGGAGAAGGCGCGCTCCCCGGGGAGCTGTTTTCT.

This clonotype was counted between two and nine times. V gene TRBV7-6 combines with J gene TRBJ2-1; no firm D call. Germline CDR1 and CDR2: SGHVS and FNYEAQ. The V end lost 1 base, the J end lost 15 bases, and 13 bases lay between the germline ends. This CDR3 has 12 amino acids. For the CDR3, the DNA is TGTGCCAGCAGCTTAGGGGCCAAGGGTTTGTTCTTC. Translated: CASSLGAKGLFF. Supplemented by reference TRBV7-6 and TRBJ2-1, the full variable domain reads GAGVSQSPRYKVTKRGQDVALRCDPISGHVSLYWYRQALGQGPEFLTYFNYEAQQDKSGLPNDRFSAERPEGSISTLTIQRTEQRDSAMYRCASSLGAKGLFFGPGTRLTVL.

The chain combines TRBV28 with TRBJ2-1, with D hard to call. The CDR3 consists of 13 residues. The germline V gene has CDR1 MDHEN and CDR2 SYDVKM. V was trimmed by 3 bases and J by 6 bases, leaving 9 bases between them. CDR3 sequence reads: CASSFGESNEQFF. CDR3 coding DNA: TGTGCCAGCAGTTTTGGGGAATCCAATGAGCAGTTCTTC.

This clonotype was seen more than once but under ten times. This chain links TRBV24-1 with TRBJ2-3, with 13 bases that match TRBD2. The CDR3 extends over 17 amino acids. After removal of 2 bases from V and 2 bases from J, the junction contained 3 bases not matched to a gene. Per germline, CDR1 KGHDR and CDR2 SFDVKD. The CDR3 sequence: CATSDWTSGGITDTQYF. The CDR3 DNA reads TGTGCCACCAGTGATTGGACTAGCGGGGGAATCACAGATACGCAGTATTTT.

The J gene is TRBJ2-5, the V gene TRBV29-1, with 9 bases aligning to TRBD2. V shed 4 bases, J shed 4 bases, and the junction held 7 bases outside the gene matches. This CDR3 contains 14 residues. Germline V lookup: CDR1 SQVTM, CDR2 ANQGSEA. CDR3 residues: CSVAAGGLGETQYF. The CDR3 region has the DNA TGCAGCGTTGCGGCGGGAGGGTTAGGAGAGACCCAGTACTTC.

The V and J genes are TRBV6-6 and TRBJ2-2; 8 nucleotides align to TRBD2. The J segment lost 7 bases and the V segment lost 10 bases, leaving 8 bases of the junction unmatched. CDR3 size: 13 residues. CDR1 and CDR2 (germline): MNHNY, SVGAGI (reference sequence). The CDR3 DNA sequence: TGTGCCACCACACGGCGGGAGGTCGGGGAGCTGTTTTTT. This gives the protein CATTRREVGELFF.

This clonotype was seen only a few times. Just one base apart from a much larger clone, this may be a read error. The V and J genes are TRBV7-2 and TRBJ2-3; D gene uncertain. V lost 1 base and J lost 2, with 4 bases in between. The CDR3 is made up of 13 amino acids. Germline V CDR1 and CDR2: SGHTA, FQGNSA. The CDR3 nucleotides read TGTGCCAGCAGCTTAGAGGTCACAGATACGCAGTATTTT. Amino acid sequence: CASSLEVTDTQYF.

Comment on this clonotype: At one end the junction does not follow the germline gene, possibly because of a read error. The chain joins TRBV4-2 to TRBJ2-7; 9 nucleotides match TRBD2. The germline CDR1 and CDR2 sequences are LGHNA and YNFKEQ. The CDR3 is 14 residues long. CDR3 in DNA: TGTCCCAGCAGCCAAGCCGAGACTAGCGGCGAGCAGTACTTC. Translated, it gives CPSSQAETSGEQYF.

The sample holds a few counts of this clonotype. V is TRBV11-2 and J is TRBJ2-1, with 9 bases identical to TRBD2. In germline, CDR1 is SGHAT, CDR2 FQNNGV. There are 16 residues in the CDR3. J lost 7 bases, V lost 0 bases, and 7 bases had no gene match. The DNA of the CDR3 is TGTGCCAGCAGCTTAGACGGCGGGAGGGTTGAGAATGAGCAGTTCTTC. Translation: CASSLDGGRVENEQFF. Full variable domain (remainder filled in from reference TRBV11-2 and TRBJ2-1): EAGVAQSPRYKIIEKRQSVAFWCNPISGHATLYWYQQILGQGPKLLIQFQNNGVVDDSQLPKDRFSAERLKGVDSTLKIQPAKLEDSAVYLCASSLDGGRVENEQFFGPGTRLTVL.

This clonotype has a handful of counts. Here the CDR3 DNA reads TGCGCCAGCAGCCCAGGGGGCGAAAAGCTAACCCTGTTTTTT. Residues: CASSPGGEKLTLFF. The rearrangement links TRBV5-1 to TRBJ1-4; 8 positions match TRBD1. The CDR3 length is 14 residues. Germline CDR1 is SGHRS and CDR2 is YFSETQ. Trimming cost V 4 bases and J 14 bases; bases outside gene matches: 13. The complete variable domain, with remaining parts taken from reference TRBV5-1 and TRBJ1-4, reads KAGVTQTPRYLIKTRGQQVTLSCSPISGHRSVSWYQQTPGQGLQFLFEYFSETQRNKGNFPGRFSGRQFSNSRSEMNVSTLELGDSALYLCASSPGGEKLTLFFGSGTQLSVL.

This clonotype was counted only a few times. V usage is TRBV20-1 and J usage is TRBJ2-4; D is ambiguous. Between the trimmed V and J ends, which lost 3 bases and 1 base, there was a span of 10 bases. This CDR3 comprises 14 residues. Germline V gives CDR1 DFQATT, CDR2 SNEGSKA (reference sequence). Written as DNA, the CDR3 is TGCAGTGCTAGTTCGCTGGTCGCCAAAAACATTCAGTACTTC. As protein: CSASSLVAKNIQYF.

This chain joins TRBV13 and TRBJ2-1; 9 bases are shared with TRBD2. Germline assignment: CDR1 PRHDT and CDR2 FYEKMQ (reference sequence). The CDR3 runs 12 residues. J was trimmed by 8 bases and V by 11 bases; bases with no gene match: 7. Written as DNA, the CDR3 is TGTGCCGGGGGGGTAGCGGGGGATGAGCAGTTCTTC. It translates to CAGGVAGDEQFF.

The V and J genes are TRBV11-2 and TRBJ2-2; no reliable D call. The germline CDR1 and CDR2 sequences are SGHAT and FQNNGV. The CDR3 has 15 amino acids. V gave up 3 bases and J gave up 0 bases, with 8 bases separating them. In DNA form, the CDR3 reads TGTGCCAGCAGCTTCGACTCATCGAACACCGGGGAGCTGTTTTTT. Protein product: CASSFDSSNTGELFF. The whole variable domain, remainder taken from reference TRBV11-2 and TRBJ2-2, is EAGVAQSPRYKIIEKRQSVAFWCNPISGHATLYWYQQILGQGPKLLIQFQNNGVVDDSQLPKDRFSAERLKGVDSTLKIQPAKLEDSAVYLCASSFDSSNTGELFFGEGSRLTVL.

V and J are TRBV2 and TRBJ2-7, with 7 bases aligning to TRBD1. This CDR3 is built from 14 residues. CDR1 is SNHLY, CDR2 FYNNEI, per germline. Trimming at V came to 7 bases and at J to 3 bases, leaving 9 bases not matched to a gene. CDR3 protein: CASTATGIFYEQYF. Written as DNA, the CDR3 is TGTGCCAGCACCGCGACAGGGATCTTCTACGAGCAGTACTTC.

The J gene is TRBJ2-2, the V gene TRBV3-1; the match to TRBD1 covers 10 bases. CDR1 and CDR2 (germline): LGHDT, YNNKEL (reference sequence). This CDR3 region has 17 residues. V was pared by 0 bases and J by 6 bases, with 7 bases of the junction left unmatched. CDR3 amino acids: CASSQEGTGVMAGELFF. CDR3 in DNA: TGTGCCAGCAGCCAAGAAGGGACAGGGGTGATGGCCGGGGAGCTGTTTTTT.

This clonotype was detected a few times. The chain is built from TRBV12-3 or TRBV12-4 and TRBJ2-2; the D is unclear. The ends were cut back, 3 bases at V and 0 bases at J, with 8 bases in the middle. The CDR3 spans 15 residues. Written as DNA, the CDR3 is TGTGCCAGCAGTTTGACACACGCGAACACCGGGGAGCTGTTTTTT. This translates into CASSLTHANTGELFF.

The chain recombines TRBV29-1 with TRBJ2-7; tentatively, D is TRBD2 (5 bases). Trimming took 3 bases from V and 9 from J, leaving 15 bases between them. CDR1 is SQVTM and CDR2 is ANQGSEA in the germline V gene. The CDR3 runs to 12 residues. CDR3 residues: CSVDLTGDRQYF. The CDR3 coding sequence is TGCAGCGTTGACTTGACCGGGGATCGGCAGTACTTC.

There are many counts of this clonotype. The rearrangement joins TRBV7-8 to TRBJ1-2, with D unresolved. V gave up 1 base and J gave up 6 bases, with 9 bases separating them. The CDR3 runs 13 residues. The germline V gene encodes CDR1 SGHVS and CDR2 FQNEAQ. CDR3 residues: CASSLDWGNGYTF. The DNA for the CDR3 is TGTGCCAGCAGCTTAGACTGGGGTAATGGCTACACCTTC.

The V call is TRBV27, the J call TRBJ2-1; no firm D call. The CDR3 runs to 17 residues. The germline gives CDR1 MNHEY, CDR2 SMNVEV (reference sequence). Trimming stripped 0 bases from V and 5 bases from J, with 17 bases between. The CDR3 nucleotides read TGTGCCAGCAGTTTATCGCAACGATTAAACAGAGACAATGAGCAGTTCTTC. Translation gives CASSLSQRLNRDNEQFF.

In this sample, this clonotype turned up many times. As DNA, the CDR3 is TGTGCCAGCAGTCCGGTTTTAGCTAATGAAAAACTGTTTTTT. It yields the protein CASSPVLANEKLFF. The chain uses TRBV25-1 and TRBJ1-4; no clear D gene. Germline lookup yields CDR1 MGHDK and CDR2 SYGVNS. CDR3 length: 14 amino acids. Trimming removed 5 bases from V and 3 bases from J, with 10 bases in between.

This clonotype was seen more than once but under ten times. This chain links TRBV5-5 with TRBJ2-5; no definite D call. The ends were cut back, 2 bases at V and 2 bases at J, with 10 bases in the middle. This CDR3 comprises 14 residues. Germline V gives CDR1 SGHKS, CDR2 YYEKEE (reference sequence). The CDR3 DNA reads TGTGCCAGCAGCTTCTATAGACCACAAGAGACCCAGTACTTC. Translation gives CASSFYRPQETQYF.

The sample holds a few counts of this clonotype. The rearrangement uses TRBV20-1 and TRBJ2-3; the D is unclear. V lost 0 bases to trimming and J lost 0 bases, with 13 bases between them. CDR1 and CDR2 (germline): DFQATT, SNEGSKA (reference sequence). CDR3 length equals 16 residues. The CDR3, as DNA: TGCAGTGCTAGAGATCCCCCAGGCCGTAGCACAGATACGCAGTATTTT. Translating it yields CSARDPPGRSTDTQYF.

This clonotype was counted a few times. This chain uses TRBV3-1 with TRBJ2-7; 10 positions match TRBD1. The CDR3 runs to 16 residues. Germline V gene lookup returns CDR1 LGHDT and CDR2 YNNKEL (reference sequence). The V gene end was trimmed by 4 bases and the J gene end by 5 bases; junction bases not matched to a gene: 11. The CDR3 is CASSRAGTGVLHEQYF. Here the CDR3 DNA reads TGTGCCAGCAGCCGCGCCGGGACAGGGGTTCTCCACGAGCAGTACTTC.

This clonotype was seen more than once but under ten times. The gene calls are TRBV9 and TRBJ2-7, with 7 bases matching TRBD2. The trim removed 2 bases at V and 3 bases at J, leaving 5 bases unmatched. Germline CDR1 SGDLS, CDR2 YYNGEE. The CDR3 covers 14 residues. The CDR3 nucleotides are TGTGCCAGCAGCGTGGGGGAGCGGGGCTACGAGCAGTACTTC. It is translated as CASSVGERGYEQYF.

The J gene is TRBJ1-1, the V gene TRBV14; D not certain. The germline V gene encodes CDR1 SGHDN and CDR2 FVKESK. Trimming took 3 bases from V and 9 from J, leaving 11 bases between them. The CDR3 length is 12 residues. The CDR3 region has the DNA TGTGCCAGCAGCCACGGTATCCTTAAAGCTTTCTTT. It specifies CASSHGILKAFF.

The gene calls are TRBV18 and TRBJ2-7, with 9 bases lining up with TRBD1. The CDR3 is 16 amino acids. CDR1 KGHSH and CDR2 LQKENI come from the germline V gene. V lost 6 bases to trimming and J lost 5 bases; unmatched junction nucleotides: 14. Here the CDR3 DNA reads TGTGCCAGCTCCCGAAATAACAGGGGGCAGGTCAACGAGCAGTACTTC. Translating gives CASSRNNRGQVNEQYF.